This TCR beta chain was sequenced in a study of T cell repertoires in cytomegalovirus infection. Study-level information: Both a matching HLA type and CMV infection were indicated by public TCR beta signatures.

Study findings and constraints: Summed frequency of shared TCR beta families picked out CMV carriers who also had the relevant HLA. In two of eight donors, the top clonotype was HLA-C-restricted CMV-specific.

Comment on this clonotype: What it recognizes is unknown.

TCRdb reprocessed the reads with MiXCR, giving one entry per CDR3 protein. The sample records about 740,000 distinct CDR3 sequences, approximately 40% being singletons. In germline, CDR1 is MDHEN, CDR2 SYDVKM. V lost 3 bases and J lost 0; bases outside the gene matches: 4. The CDR3 has 15 residues. The V gene is TRBV28, the J gene TRBJ2-7; the match to TRBD2 covers 8 bases. Sequencing used PBMCs. The clonotype originates from a human donor in good health (CMV status not recorded). Some clones in this sample may be carry-over from other donors' samples. As DNA, the CDR3 is TGTGCCAGCAGTTTCTCTAGCGGGTACTCCTACGAGCAGTACTTC. This translates into CASSFSSGYSYEQYF.